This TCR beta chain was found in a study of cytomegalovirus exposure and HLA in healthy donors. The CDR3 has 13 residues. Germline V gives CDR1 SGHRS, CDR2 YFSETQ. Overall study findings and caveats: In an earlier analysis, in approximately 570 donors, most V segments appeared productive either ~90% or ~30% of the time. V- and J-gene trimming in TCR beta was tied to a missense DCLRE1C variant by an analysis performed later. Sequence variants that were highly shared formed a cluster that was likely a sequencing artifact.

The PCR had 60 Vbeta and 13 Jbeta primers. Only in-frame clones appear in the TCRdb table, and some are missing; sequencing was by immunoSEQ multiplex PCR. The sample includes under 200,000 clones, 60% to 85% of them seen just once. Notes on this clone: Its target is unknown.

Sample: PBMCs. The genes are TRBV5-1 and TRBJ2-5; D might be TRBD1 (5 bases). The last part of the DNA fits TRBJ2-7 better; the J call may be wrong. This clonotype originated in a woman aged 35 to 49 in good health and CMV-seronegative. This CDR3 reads CASSPPQGYEQYF. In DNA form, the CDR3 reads TGCGCCAGCAGCCCCCCGCAGGGTTACGAGCAGTACTTC.